One T cell receptor (beta chain) is described in this entry. The antigen remains undetermined. This sample was included in a study of STAT5B mutations in CD4+ large granular lymphocyte leukemia. V gave up 4 bases and J gave up 4 bases, with 14 bases separating them. CDR1 is SGHRS, CDR2 YFSETQ, per germline. This CDR3 region has 15 residues. Findings and caveats of the study: Compared with healthy controls (2/35), patient top clones favored TRBV06 (8/27).

Using immunoSEQ multiplex PCR, the repertoire was profiled, and TCRdb retains in-frame clones only, with some absent. The sample has 20,000 to 25,000 clones, about three quarters seen once. The sample consisted of CD4+ T cells from blood buffy coats. This TCR was recovered from a human donor in good health. The chain combines TRBV5-1 with TRBJ2-2, with D perhaps TRBD1 (6 bases). The CDR3 reads CASSLAGVGTGELFF. The CDR3 DNA reads as TGCGCCAGCAGCCTCGCAGGGGTGGGCACCGGGGAGCTGTTTTTT. Looking up the rest from reference TRBV5-1 and TRBJ2-2 gives the full variable domain: KAGVTQTPRYLIKTRGQQVTLSCSPISGHRSVSWYQQTPGQGLQFLFEYFSETQRNKGNFPGRFSGRQFSNSRSEMNVSTLELGDSALYLCASSLAGVGTGELFFGEGSRLTVL.